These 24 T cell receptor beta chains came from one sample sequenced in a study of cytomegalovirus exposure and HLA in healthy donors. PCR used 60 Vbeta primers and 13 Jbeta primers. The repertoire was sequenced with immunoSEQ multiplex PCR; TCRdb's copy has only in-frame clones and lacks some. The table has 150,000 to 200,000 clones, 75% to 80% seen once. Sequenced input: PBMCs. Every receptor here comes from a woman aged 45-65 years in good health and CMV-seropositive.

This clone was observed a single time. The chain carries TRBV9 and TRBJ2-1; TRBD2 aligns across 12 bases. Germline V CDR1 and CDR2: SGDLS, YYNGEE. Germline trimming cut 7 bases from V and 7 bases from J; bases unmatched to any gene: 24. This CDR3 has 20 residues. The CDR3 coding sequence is TGTGCCAGCGGCGAGTCCGGGACTAGCGGGCGACGGTGGAGGGATAATGAGCAGTTCTTC. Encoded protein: CASGESGTSGRRWRDNEQFF.

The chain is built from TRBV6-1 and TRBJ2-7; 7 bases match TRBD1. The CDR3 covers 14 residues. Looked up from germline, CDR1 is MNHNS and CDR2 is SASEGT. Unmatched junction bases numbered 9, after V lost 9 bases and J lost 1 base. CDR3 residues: CASSRQGPSYEQYF. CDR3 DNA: TGTGCCAGTAGCCGACAGGGCCCATCCTACGAGCAGTACTTC.

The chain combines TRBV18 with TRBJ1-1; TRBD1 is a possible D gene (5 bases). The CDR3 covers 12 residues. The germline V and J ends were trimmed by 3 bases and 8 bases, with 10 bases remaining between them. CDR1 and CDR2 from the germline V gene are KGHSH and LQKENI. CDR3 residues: CASSPVSGEAFF. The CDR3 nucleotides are TGTGCCAGCTCACCGGTGTCAGGGGAAGCTTTCTTT. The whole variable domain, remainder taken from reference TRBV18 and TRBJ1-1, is NAGVMQNPRHLVRRRGQEARLRCSPMKGHSHVYWYRQLPEEGLKFMVYLQKENIIDESGMPKERFSAEFPKEGPSILRIQQVVRGDSAAYFCASSPVSGEAFFGQGTRLTVV.

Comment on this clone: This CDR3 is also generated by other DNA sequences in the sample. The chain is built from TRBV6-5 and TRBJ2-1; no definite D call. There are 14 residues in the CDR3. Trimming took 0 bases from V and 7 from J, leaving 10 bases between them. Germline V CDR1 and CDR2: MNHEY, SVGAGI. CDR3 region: CASSYSLSENEQFF. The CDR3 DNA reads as TGTGCCAGCAGTTACTCGCTGTCGGAGAATGAGCAGTTCTTC.

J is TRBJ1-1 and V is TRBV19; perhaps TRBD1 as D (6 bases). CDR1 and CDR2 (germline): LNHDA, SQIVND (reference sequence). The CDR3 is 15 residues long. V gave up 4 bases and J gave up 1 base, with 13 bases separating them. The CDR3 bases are TGTGCCAGTAGTACATCCAGGACAGCGAACACTGAAGCTTTCTTT. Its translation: CASSTSRTANTEAFF.

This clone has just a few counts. As DNA, the CDR3 is TGTGCCAGCAGAAAGACAGGGGGGATTCAGCCCCAGCATTTT. As protein: CASRKTGGIQPQHF. V gene TRBV28 combines with J gene TRBJ1-5; 9 nucleotides line up with TRBD1. J was trimmed by 6 bases and V by 6 bases; bases with no gene match: 6. This CDR3 has 14 residues. Germline lookup yields CDR1 MDHEN and CDR2 SYDVKM.

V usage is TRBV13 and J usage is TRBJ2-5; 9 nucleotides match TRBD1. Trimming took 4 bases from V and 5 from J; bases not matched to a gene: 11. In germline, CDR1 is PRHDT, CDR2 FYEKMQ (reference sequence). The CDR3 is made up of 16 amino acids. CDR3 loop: CASSSTRTGVGETQYF. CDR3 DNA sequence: TGTGCCAGCAGCTCGACCCGGACAGGGGTCGGTGAGACCCAGTACTTC.

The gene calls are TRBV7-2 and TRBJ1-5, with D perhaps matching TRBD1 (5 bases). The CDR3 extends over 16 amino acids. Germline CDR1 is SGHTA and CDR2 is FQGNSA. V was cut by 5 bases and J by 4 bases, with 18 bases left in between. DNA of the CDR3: TGTGCCAGCAGCCTAGGTGGGGACTGGAGGAATCAGCCCCAGCATTTT. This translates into CASSLGGDWRNQPQHF.

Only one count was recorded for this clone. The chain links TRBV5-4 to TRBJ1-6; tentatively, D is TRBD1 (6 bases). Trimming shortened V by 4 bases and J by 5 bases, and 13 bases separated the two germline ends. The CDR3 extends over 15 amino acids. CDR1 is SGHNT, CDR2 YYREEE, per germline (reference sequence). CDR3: CASSIGQRNNSPLHF. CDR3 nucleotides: TGTGCCAGCAGCATAGGACAGAGAAATAATTCACCCCTCCACTTT.

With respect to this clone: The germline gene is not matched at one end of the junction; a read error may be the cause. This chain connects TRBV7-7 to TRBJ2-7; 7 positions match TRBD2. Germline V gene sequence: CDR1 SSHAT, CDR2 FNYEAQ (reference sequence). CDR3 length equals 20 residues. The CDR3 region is CASSMIRGTNWYIGSYEQYF. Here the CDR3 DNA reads TGTGCTAGCAGCATGATTCGGGGGACTAATTGGTATATTGGCTCCTACGAGCAGTACTTC.

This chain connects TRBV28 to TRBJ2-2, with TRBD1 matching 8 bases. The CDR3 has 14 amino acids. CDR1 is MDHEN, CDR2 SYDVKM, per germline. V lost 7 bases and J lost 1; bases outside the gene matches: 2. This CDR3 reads CASITGGNTGELFF. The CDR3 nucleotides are TGTGCCAGCATCACAGGGGGGAACACCGGGGAGCTGTTTTTT.

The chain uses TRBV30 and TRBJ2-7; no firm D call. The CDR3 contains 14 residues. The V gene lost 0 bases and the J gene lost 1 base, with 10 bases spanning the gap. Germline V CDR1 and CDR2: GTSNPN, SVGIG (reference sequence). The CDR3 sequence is CAWSVPPSSYEQYF. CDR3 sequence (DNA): TGTGCCTGGAGTGTACCCCCCAGTTCCTACGAGCAGTACTTC.

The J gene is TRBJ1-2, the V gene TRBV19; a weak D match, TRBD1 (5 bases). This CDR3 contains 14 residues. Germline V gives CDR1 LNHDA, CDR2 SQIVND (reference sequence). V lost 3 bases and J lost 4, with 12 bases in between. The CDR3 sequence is CASSIVAGGYGYTF. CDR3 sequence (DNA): TGTGCCAGTAGTATCGTGGCCGGGGGCTATGGCTACACCTTC. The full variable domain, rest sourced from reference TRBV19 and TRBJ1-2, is DGGITQSPKYLFRKEGQNVTLSCEQNLNHDAMYWYRQDPGQGLRLIYYSQIVNDFQKGDIAEGYSVSREKKESFPLTVTSAQKNPTAFYLCASSIVAGGYGYTFGSGTRLTVV.

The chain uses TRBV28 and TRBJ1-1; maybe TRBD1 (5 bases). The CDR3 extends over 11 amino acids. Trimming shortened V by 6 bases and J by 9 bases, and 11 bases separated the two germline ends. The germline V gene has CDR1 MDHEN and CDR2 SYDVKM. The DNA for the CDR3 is TGTGCCAGCAGAATGGGGGGGAAAGCTTTCTTT. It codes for CASRMGGKAFF. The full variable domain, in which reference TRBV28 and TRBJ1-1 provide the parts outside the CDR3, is DVKVTQSSRYLVKRTGEKVFLECVQDMDHENMFWYRQDPGLGLRLIYFSYDVKMKEKGDIPEGYSVSREKKERFSLILESASTNQTSMYLCASRMGGKAFFGQGTRLTVV.

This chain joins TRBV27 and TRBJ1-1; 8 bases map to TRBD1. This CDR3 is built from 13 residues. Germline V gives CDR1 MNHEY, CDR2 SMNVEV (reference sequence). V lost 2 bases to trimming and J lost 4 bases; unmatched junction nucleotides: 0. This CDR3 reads CASSLTGGTEAFF. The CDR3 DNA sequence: TGTGCCAGCAGTTTAACAGGGGGCACTGAAGCTTTCTTT.

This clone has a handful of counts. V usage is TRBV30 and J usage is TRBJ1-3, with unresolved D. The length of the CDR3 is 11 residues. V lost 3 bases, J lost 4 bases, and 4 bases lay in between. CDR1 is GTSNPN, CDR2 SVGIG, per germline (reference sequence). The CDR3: CAWSGGNTIYF. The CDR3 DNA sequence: TGTGCCTGGAGCGGGGGAAACACCATATATTTT.

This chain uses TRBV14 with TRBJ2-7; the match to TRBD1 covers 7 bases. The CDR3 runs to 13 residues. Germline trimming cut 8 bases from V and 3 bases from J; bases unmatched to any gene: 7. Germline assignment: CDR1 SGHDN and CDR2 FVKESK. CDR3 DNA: TGTGCCAGCTCTAAGAACAGGGGCTACGAGCAGTACTTC. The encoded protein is CASSKNRGYEQYF.

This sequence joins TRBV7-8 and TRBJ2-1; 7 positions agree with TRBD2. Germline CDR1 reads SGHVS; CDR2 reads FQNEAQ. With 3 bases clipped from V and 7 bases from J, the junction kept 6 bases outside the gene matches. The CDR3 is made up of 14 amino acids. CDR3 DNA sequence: TGTGCCAGCAGCTTTAGCGGGCTAATAAATGAGCAGTTCTTC. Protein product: CASSFSGLINEQFF.

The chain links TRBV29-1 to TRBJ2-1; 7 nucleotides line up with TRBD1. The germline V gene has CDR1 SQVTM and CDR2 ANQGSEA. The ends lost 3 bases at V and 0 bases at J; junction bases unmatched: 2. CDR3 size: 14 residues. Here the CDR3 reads CSVEGQNSYNEQFF. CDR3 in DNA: TGCAGCGTTGAGGGACAGAACTCCTACAATGAGCAGTTCTTC.

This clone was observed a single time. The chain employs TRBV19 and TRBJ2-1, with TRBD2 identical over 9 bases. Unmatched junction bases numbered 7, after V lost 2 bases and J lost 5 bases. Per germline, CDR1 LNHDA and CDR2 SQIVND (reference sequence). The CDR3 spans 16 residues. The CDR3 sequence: CASSIMAGGPNNEQFF. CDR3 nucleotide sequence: TGTGCCAGTAGTATAATGGCGGGGGGGCCCAACAATGAGCAGTTCTTC.

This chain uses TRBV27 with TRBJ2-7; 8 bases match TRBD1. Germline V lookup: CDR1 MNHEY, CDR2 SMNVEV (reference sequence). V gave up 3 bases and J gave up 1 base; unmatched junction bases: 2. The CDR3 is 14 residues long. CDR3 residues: CASSFWDRSYEQYF. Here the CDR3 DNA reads TGTGCCAGCAGTTTCTGGGACAGGTCCTACGAGCAGTACTTC.

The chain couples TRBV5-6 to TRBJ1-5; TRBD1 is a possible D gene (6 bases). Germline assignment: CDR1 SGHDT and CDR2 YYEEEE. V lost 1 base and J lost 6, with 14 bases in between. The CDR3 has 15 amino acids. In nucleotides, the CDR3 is TGTGCCAGCAGCTTGCCCCAGGGGTTCGGTCAGCCCCAGCATTTT. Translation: CASSLPQGFGQPQHF. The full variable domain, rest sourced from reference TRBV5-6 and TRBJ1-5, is DAGVTQSPTHLIKTRGQQVTLRCSPKSGHDTVSWYQQALGQGPQFIFQYYEEEERQRGNFPDRFSGHQFPNYSSELNVNALLLGDSALYLCASSLPQGFGQPQHFGDGTRLSIL.

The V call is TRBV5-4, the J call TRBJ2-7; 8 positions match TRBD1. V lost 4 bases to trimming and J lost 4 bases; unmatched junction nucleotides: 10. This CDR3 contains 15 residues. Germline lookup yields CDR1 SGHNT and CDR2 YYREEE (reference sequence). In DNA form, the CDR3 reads TGTGCCAGCAGCCCCGCTCCGGACAGGGTGTACGAGCAGTACTTC. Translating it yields CASSPAPDRVYEQYF.

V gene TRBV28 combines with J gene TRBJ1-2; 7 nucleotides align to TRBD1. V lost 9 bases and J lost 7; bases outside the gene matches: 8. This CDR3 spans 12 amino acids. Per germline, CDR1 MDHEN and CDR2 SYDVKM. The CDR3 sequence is CARGDRRTGYTF. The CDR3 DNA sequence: TGTGCCAGGGGGGACAGACGGACTGGCTACACCTTC.